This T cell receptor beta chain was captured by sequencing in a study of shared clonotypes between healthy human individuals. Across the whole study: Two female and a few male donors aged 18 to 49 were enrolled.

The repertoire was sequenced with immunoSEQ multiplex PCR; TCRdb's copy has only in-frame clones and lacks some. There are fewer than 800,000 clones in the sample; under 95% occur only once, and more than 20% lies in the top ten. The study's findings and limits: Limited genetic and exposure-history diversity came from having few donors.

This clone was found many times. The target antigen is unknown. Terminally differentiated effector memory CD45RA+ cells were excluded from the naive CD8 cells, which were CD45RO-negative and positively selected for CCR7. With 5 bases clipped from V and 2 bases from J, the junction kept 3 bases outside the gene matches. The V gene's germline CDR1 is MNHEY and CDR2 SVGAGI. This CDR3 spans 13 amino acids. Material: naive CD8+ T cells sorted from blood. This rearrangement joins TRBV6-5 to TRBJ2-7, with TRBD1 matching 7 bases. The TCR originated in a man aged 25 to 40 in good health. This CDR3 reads CASSNTGAYEQYF. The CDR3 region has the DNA TGTGCCAGCAGTAATACAGGGGCCTACGAGCAGTACTTC.